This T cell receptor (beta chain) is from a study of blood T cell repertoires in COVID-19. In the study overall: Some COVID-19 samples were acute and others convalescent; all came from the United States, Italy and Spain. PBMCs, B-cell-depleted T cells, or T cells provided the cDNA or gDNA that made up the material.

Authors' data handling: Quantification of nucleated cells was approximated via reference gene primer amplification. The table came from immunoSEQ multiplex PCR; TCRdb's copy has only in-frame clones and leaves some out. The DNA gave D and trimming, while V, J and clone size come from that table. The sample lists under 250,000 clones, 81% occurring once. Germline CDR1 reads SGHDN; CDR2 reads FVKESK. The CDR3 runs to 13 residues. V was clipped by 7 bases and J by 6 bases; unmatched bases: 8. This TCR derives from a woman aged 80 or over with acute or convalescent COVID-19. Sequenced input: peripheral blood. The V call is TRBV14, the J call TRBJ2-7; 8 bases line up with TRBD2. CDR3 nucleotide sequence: TGTGCCAGCAACCCCGCGGGGGGAGGCGAGCAGTACTTC. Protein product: CASNPAGGGEQYF.